This T cell receptor (beta chain) was found in a study of blood T cell repertoires in COVID-19. Study details: PBMCs, B-cell-depleted T cells, or T cells provided the cDNA or gDNA that made up the material.

Authors' data handling: Nucleated cell counts were estimated from reference gene primer amplification. The data were produced by immunoSEQ multiplex PCR, yet TCRdb's version contains in-frame clones alone and is incomplete. V and J calls and clone size are those listed in that table; D and trimming were worked out from the DNA. This table holds around 80,000 clones, roughly 87% found once. The CDR3 contains 14 residues. Germline V CDR1 and CDR2: SGHRS, YFSETQ. J lost 1 base, V lost 4 bases, and 4 bases had no gene match. V and J are TRBV5-1 and TRBJ1-1, with 7 bases fitting TRBD1. The TCR sequence derives from an elderly man with acute or convalescent COVID-19. The source material was peripheral blood. CDR3 residues: CASSNGQANTEAFF. The CDR3 DNA reads as TGCGCCAGCAGCAATGGACAGGCGAACACTGAAGCTTTCTTT.